Listed here is a single T cell receptor beta chain. The antigen remains undetermined. These data originate in a study of cytomegalovirus exposure and HLA in healthy donors. Study-level points and caveats: Because they were indistinguishable, some V segments, including TRBV6-2 and TRBV6-3, were excluded. Around 160 TCR beta chains were listed as cytomegalovirus-associated. An assumption of roughly uniform sequencing depth across donors underlay the presence/absence analyses.

With V trimmed by 6 bases and J by 7 bases, 5 bases remained unmatched. Germline CDR1 SNHLY, CDR2 FYNNEI. The CDR3 totals 14 residues. Use of 60 Vbeta and 13 Jbeta primers characterized the PCR. In the authors' workflow: Later work found 74 million or so unique TCR beta chains, with roughly 11 million shared. TCRdb's table, derived via immunoSEQ multiplex PCR, lists solely in-frame clones and lacks some. V, J and clone size were drawn from that table, and D and trimming were deduced from the DNA. The sample records 100,000 to 150,000 clones, around three quarters being singletons. The sample consisted of PBMCs. The genes are TRBV2 and TRBJ2-1, with 11 positions matching TRBD2. The clonotype comes from a female donor in good health and CMV-seronegative. The CDR3 DNA reads as TGTGCCAGCAGAGTCGTAGCGGGGGGGAATGAGCAGTTCTTC. This translates into CASRVVAGGNEQFF.